This T cell receptor beta chain was recovered during a study of STAT3 mutations in large granular lymphocyte leukemia. For the study at large: Among longitudinally sequenced T-LGLL patients, roughly half had canonical activating STAT3 mutations detected.

CDR1 and CDR2 from the germline V gene are SGHNT and YYREEE (reference sequence). This CDR3 contains 13 residues. V lost 6 bases and J 2 bases, leaving 6 bases between the germline ends. This table comes from immunoSEQ multiplex PCR, and its TCRdb copy is limited to in-frame clones, with some not included. The sample contains about 12,000 clones, more than 65% of which appear only once. Study results and caveats: Differing intervals and regimens complicate linking therapy response to clone burden. Clonal expansion was inferred from samples taken at other timepoints. All newly emerging clones after therapy were STAT3 wild type. Every T-LGLL patient had at least one immunodominant TCRbeta clonotype.

As to this clone: Antigen: not known.

The source material was peripheral blood mononuclear cells. The source of this sequence is a man in his 60s with T-cell large granular lymphocyte leukemia. Some clones in this sample may be carry-over from other donors' samples. The rearrangement joins TRBV5-4 to TRBJ2-6; no clear D gene. CDR3 nucleotide sequence: TGTGCCAGCAAGTGGGCTGGGGCCAACGTCCTGACTTTC. Translation: CASKWAGANVLTF. Full variable domain (remainder filled in from reference TRBV5-4 and TRBJ2-6): ETGVTQSPTHLIKTRGQQVTLRCSSQSGHNTVSWYQQALGQGPQFIFQYYREEENGRGNFPPRFSGLQFPNYSSELNVNALELDDSALYLCASKWAGANVLTFGAGSRLTVL.